The rows below give T cell receptor beta chains drawn from one sample of a study of shared clonotypes between healthy human individuals. TCRdb keeps only in-frame clones here, not all; method: immunoSEQ multiplex PCR. The table has about 710,000 clones, around three quarters seen once. What was sequenced was memory CD4+ T cells sorted from blood. The receptors shown here come from a woman between 25 and 40 years old in good health. CDR3s include the opening cysteine and the closing phenylalanine or tryptophan. Each record gives: CDR3 protein, CDR3 DNA, clone size, V gene, D gene, J gene. A D gene is named only where the DNA matches it firmly. Some rows have no size entry. The others give once, few or many, or a class for an expanded clone.

CDR3 protein: CAPRDGANVLTF; CDR3 DNA: TGTGCCCCCCGGGACGGGGCCAACGTCCTGACTTTC; clone size: .; V gene: TRBV27; D gene: .; J gene: TRBJ2-6
CDR3 protein: CASSLGANVLTF; CDR3 DNA: TGTGCCAGCAGCCTAGGGGCCAACGTCCTGACTTTC; clone size: .; V gene: TRBV7-3; D gene: .; J gene: TRBJ2-6
CDR3 protein: CASSSHGGTRSYEQYF; CDR3 DNA: TGTGCCAGCAGCTCCCACGGTGGGACCCGATCCTACGAGCAGTACTTC; clone size: .; V gene: TRBV7-2; D gene: .; J gene: TRBJ2-7
CDR3 protein: CAWSVGVTVNEQFF; CDR3 DNA: TGTGCCTGGAGCGTCGGTGTGACAGTAAATGAGCAGTTCTTC; clone size: few; V gene: TRBV30; D gene: .; J gene: TRBJ2-1
CDR3 protein: CASSESGTGELFF; CDR3 DNA: TGTGCCAGCAGTGAGTCGGGAACCGGGGAGCTGTTTTTT; clone size: .; V gene: TRBV2; D gene: .; J gene: TRBJ2-2
CDR3 protein: CASSQEASGSREQYF; CDR3 DNA: TGTGCCAGCAGCCAAGAGGCTAGCGGGTCCCGCGAGCAGTACTTC; clone size: .; V gene: TRBV4-2; D gene: TRBD2; J gene: TRBJ2-7
CDR3 protein: CASSRSLNTEAFF; CDR3 DNA: TGTGCCAGTAGTAGAAGCCTGAACACTGAAGCTTTCTTT; clone size: .; V gene: TRBV19; D gene: .; J gene: TRBJ1-1
CDR3 protein: CASSSTEDPTEAFF; CDR3 DNA: TGTGCCAGCAGCTCAACAGAGGACCCTACTGAAGCTTTCTTT; clone size: .; V gene: TRBV7-9; D gene: .; J gene: TRBJ1-1
CDR3 protein: CASSLGLASGNEQFF; CDR3 DNA: TGTGCCAGCAGCTTAGGCCTAGCTAGCGGCAATGAGCAGTTCTTC; clone size: .; V gene: TRBV13; D gene: TRBD2; J gene: TRBJ2-1
CDR3 protein: CASKKVGTKSVRNIQYF; CDR3 DNA: TGTGCCAGCAAAAAAGTCGGGACAAAGTCGGTCAGAAACATTCAGTACTTC; clone size: .; V gene: TRBV21-1; D gene: .; J gene: TRBJ2-4
CDR3 protein: CASSGSVTDRNLFHEQYF; CDR3 DNA: TGTGCCAGCAGTGGTTCTGTGACCGACAGGAATCTATTCCACGAGCAGTACTTC; clone size: .; V gene: TRBV25-1; D gene: .; J gene: TRBJ2-7
CDR3 protein: CASSLYPSNYGYTF; CDR3 DNA: TGTGCCAGCAGCTTGTATCCCAGCAACTATGGCTACACCTTC; clone size: .; V gene: TRBV5-6; D gene: .; J gene: TRBJ1-2
CDR3 protein: CASCWRQNQPQHF; CDR3 DNA: TGTGCCAGTTGTTGGAGGCAAAATCAGCCCCAGCATTTT; clone size: .; V gene: TRBV19; D gene: .; J gene: TRBJ1-5
CDR3 protein: CAIRQTGGGETQYF; CDR3 DNA: TGTGCCATCAGGCAAACAGGAGGGGGAGAGACCCAGTACTTC; clone size: .; V gene: TRBV10-3; D gene: .; J gene: TRBJ2-5
CDR3 protein: CASGLVLRGLDGELFF; CDR3 DNA: TGTGCTAGTGGTTTGGTACTAAGGGGATTGGACGGGGAGCTGTTTTTT; clone size: .; V gene: TRBV12-5; D gene: .; J gene: TRBJ2-2
CDR3 protein: CASSKYRDRGGPQHF; CDR3 DNA: TGTGCCAGCAGCAAATACAGGGATCGGGGAGGGCCCCAGCATTTT; clone size: few; V gene: TRBV7-2; D gene: .; J gene: TRBJ1-5
CDR3 protein: CASSPRYQETQYF; CDR3 DNA: TGTGCCAGCAGCCCGAGGTACCAAGAGACCCAGTACTTC; clone size: .; V gene: TRBV13; D gene: .; J gene: TRBJ2-5
CDR3 protein: CSVRRGGSYEQYF; CDR3 DNA: TGCAGCGTCCGGCGGGGGGGTTCCTACGAGCAGTACTTC; clone size: once; V gene: TRBV29-1; D gene: TRBD2; J gene: TRBJ2-7
CDR3 protein: CASSASGTTDTQYF; CDR3 DNA: TGTGCCAGCAGTGCTAGCGGGACCACAGATACGCAGTATTTT; clone size: .; V gene: TRBV28; D gene: TRBD2; J gene: TRBJ2-3